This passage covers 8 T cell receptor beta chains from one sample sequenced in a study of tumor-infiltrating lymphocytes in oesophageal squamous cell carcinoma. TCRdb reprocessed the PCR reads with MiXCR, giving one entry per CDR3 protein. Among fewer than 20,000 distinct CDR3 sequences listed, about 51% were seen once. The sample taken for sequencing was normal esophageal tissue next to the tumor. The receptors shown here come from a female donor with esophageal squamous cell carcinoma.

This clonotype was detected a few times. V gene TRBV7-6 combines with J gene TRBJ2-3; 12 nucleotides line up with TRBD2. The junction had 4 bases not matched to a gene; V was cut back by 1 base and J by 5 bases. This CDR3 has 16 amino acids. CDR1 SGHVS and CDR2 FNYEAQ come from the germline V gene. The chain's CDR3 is CASSLGTSGMGDTQYF. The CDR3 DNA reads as TGTGCCAGCAGCTTAGGGACTAGCGGGATGGGAGATACGCAGTATTTT.

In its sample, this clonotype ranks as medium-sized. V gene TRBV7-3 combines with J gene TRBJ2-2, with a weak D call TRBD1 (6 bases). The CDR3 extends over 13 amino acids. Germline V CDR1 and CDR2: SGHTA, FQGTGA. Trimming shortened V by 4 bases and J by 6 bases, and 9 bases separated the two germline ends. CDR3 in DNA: TGTGCCAGCAGCTCTACAGGGTCCGGGGAGCTGTTTTTT. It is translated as CASSSTGSGELFF.

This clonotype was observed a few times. CDR3 region: CASSSTGEKYNEQFF. The CDR3 DNA reads TGTGCCAGCAGCTCCACAGGGGAGAAATACAATGAGCAGTTCTTC. This rearrangement joins TRBV7-3 to TRBJ2-1; 7 bases map to TRBD1. The CDR3 length is 15 residues. V lost 4 bases, J lost 4 bases, and 7 bases stayed unmatched. Germline values: CDR1 SGHTA, CDR2 FQGTGA. Supplemented by reference TRBV7-3 and TRBJ2-1, the full variable domain reads GAGVSQTPSNKVTEKGKYVELRCDPISGHTALYWYRQSLGQGPEFLIYFQGTGAADDSGLPNDRFFAVRPEGSVSTLKIQRTERGDSAVYLCASSSTGEKYNEQFFGPGTRLTVL.

CDR3 amino acids: CASSYWPGLYNEQFF. CDR3 sequence (DNA): TGTGCCAGCAGTTACTGGCCAGGGCTCTACAATGAGCAGTTCTTC. The V call is TRBV6-6, the J call TRBJ2-1; a weak D match, TRBD1 (5 bases). The V gene lost 1 base and the J gene lost 3 bases, with 10 bases spanning the gap. The CDR3 sequence is 15 residues long. Germline CDR1 and CDR2: MNHNY and SVGAGI (reference sequence).

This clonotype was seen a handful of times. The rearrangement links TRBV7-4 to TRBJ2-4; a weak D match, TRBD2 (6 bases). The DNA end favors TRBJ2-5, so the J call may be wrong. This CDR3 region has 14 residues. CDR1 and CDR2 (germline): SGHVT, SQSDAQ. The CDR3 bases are TGTGCCAGCAGCTTAGCTGGGGCGGGGGAGACCCAGTACTTC. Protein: CASSLAGAGETQYF.

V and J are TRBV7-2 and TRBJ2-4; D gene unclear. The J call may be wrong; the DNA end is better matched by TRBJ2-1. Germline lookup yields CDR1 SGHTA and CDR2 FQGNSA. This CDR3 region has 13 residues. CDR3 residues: CASSLGRHNEQFF. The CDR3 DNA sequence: TGTGCCAGCAGCTTAGGAAGACACAATGAGCAGTTCTTC.

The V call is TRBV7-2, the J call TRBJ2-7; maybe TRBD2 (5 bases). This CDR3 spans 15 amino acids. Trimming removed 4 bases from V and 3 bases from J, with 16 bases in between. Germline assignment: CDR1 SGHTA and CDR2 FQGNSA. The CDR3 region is CASSYPEGSGYEQYF. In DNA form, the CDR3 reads TGTGCCAGCAGCTACCCTGAGGGATCAGGCTACGAGCAGTACTTC.

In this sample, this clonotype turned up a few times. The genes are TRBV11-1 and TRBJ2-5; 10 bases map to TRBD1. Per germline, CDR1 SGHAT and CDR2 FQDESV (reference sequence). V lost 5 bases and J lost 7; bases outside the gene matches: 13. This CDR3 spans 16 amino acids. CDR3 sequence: CASSRTGTGDYGTQYF. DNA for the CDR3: TGTGCCAGCAGCAGAACCGGGACAGGGGATTATGGGACCCAGTACTTC.